Each of the 7 T cell receptor beta chains below was sequenced from the same sample in a study of CD8+CD57+ T cells in acquired aplastic anemia. The TCR beta profiling, which covered VDJ combination and CDR3 sequence, was carried out using genomic DNA as the template. Using its own MiXCR run on the reads, TCRdb lists one record per CDR3 protein. The sample lists 200,000 to 250,000 distinct CDR3 sequences; 40% to 50% were seen once. Sequenced patients had shown CD8+CD57+ cell expansion by flow cytometry. What was sequenced was sorted CD4+, CD8+, or CD8+CD57+ T cells (not recorded which) from PBMCs. These receptors came from a human donor with aplastic anemia.

As for this clonotype: A read error may be the cause here, since a much bigger clone is one base away. The rearrangement joins TRBV20-1 to TRBJ2-1; D perhaps matches TRBD1 (6 bases). The J call may be in error: the DNA end matches TRBJ2-7 better. In germline, CDR1 is DFQATT, CDR2 SNEGSKA (reference sequence). This CDR3 is 15 amino acids long. The CDR3 DNA is TGCAGTGCTAGAGACCGGGACATGAGCTACAATGAGCAGTACTTC. It is translated as CSARDRDMSYNEQYF.

V and J are TRBV25-1 and TRBJ2-3, with TRBD1 as a possible D gene (6 bases). This CDR3 comprises 13 residues. The germline V and J ends were trimmed by 7 bases and 2 bases, with 10 bases remaining between them. Germline V gene lookup returns CDR1 MGHDK and CDR2 SYGVNS. The CDR3 is CASTWTATDTQYF. DNA for the CDR3: TGTGCCAGCACTTGGACAGCCACAGATACGCAGTATTTT.

There are many counts of this clonotype. The V call is TRBV7-6, the J call TRBJ1-1; D may be TRBD1 (5 bases). From germline, CDR1 is SGHVS and CDR2 FNYEAQ. The length of the CDR3 is 15 residues. V gave up 3 bases and J gave up 0 bases, with 11 bases separating them. The CDR3 sequence: CASSLGGGMNTEAFF. The CDR3 DNA reads TGTGCCAGCAGCTTGGGGGGAGGAATGAACACTGAAGCTTTCTTT.

The chain links TRBV7-8 to TRBJ2-5; perhaps TRBD2 as D (7 bases). CDR3 length equals 17 residues. V gave up 5 bases and J gave up 0 bases, with 19 bases separating them. Germline V CDR1 and CDR2: SGHVS, FQNEAQ. The CDR3 nucleotides are TGTGCCAGCAGCCCACCCGGACTAGGGGGGTACCAAGAGACCCAGTACTTC. This encodes CASSPPGLGGYQETQYF.

About this clonotype: This may stem from a read error, because a much larger clone lies one nucleotide away. J is TRBJ2-1 and V is TRBV6-5; D is ambiguous. The CDR3 extends over 16 amino acids. Germline loops: CDR1 MNHEY, CDR2 SVGAGI. The CDR3 spells CASSYKAVRSYNEPFF. Here the CDR3 DNA reads TGTGCCAGCAGTTACAAGGCGGTTCGCTCCTACAATGAGCCGTTCTTC.

A few counts support this clonotype. A read error is possible here, since a much larger clone lies one base away. The chain combines TRBV4-2 with TRBJ1-1; D possibly corresponds to TRBD1 (6 bases). The CDR3 runs 15 residues. CDR1 and CDR2 (germline): LGHNA, YNFKEQ. In DNA, the CDR3 is TGTGCCAGCAGCCAAGGGGCTTGGGACACCGAAGAGGCTCTCTTT. It is translated as CASSQGAWDTEEALF.

The V call is TRBV7-6, the J call TRBJ2-7; tentatively, D is TRBD1 (6 bases). The CDR3 has 12 residues. The V gene lost 3 bases and the J gene lost 10 bases, with 13 bases spanning the gap. The germline gives CDR1 SGHVS, CDR2 FNYEAQ. The chain's CDR3 is CASSFHRDSQYF. CDR3 nucleotides: TGTGCCAGCAGCTTTCACAGGGATTCCCAGTACTTC.